What follows are 20 T cell receptor beta chains derived from one specimen sequenced in a study of blood T cells in healthy people across ages. A second roughly 6 to 11 cycle PCR used barcoded and J-beta primers. TCRdb reprocessed the 5' RACE reads via MiXCR and lists one record per CDR3 protein. The sample yields about 800,000 distinct CDR3 sequences, roughly 25% seen once. The data were also submitted as part of a second study, on T cells of mothers and their children.

The sample comprised blood. These receptors originate from a boy aged 5-17 years in good health.

This rearrangement joins TRBV29-1 to TRBJ2-7; 8 bases map to TRBD1. The J call may be faulty, since TRBJ2-1 better matches the DNA end. The CDR3 loop spans 13 amino acids. Germline CDR1 SQVTM, CDR2 ANQGSEA. CDR3 region: CSVGQGSNNEQFF. CDR3 in DNA: TGCAGCGTCGGACAGGGCTCGAACAATGAGCAGTTCTTC.

This clonotype has only a few counts. This chain connects TRBV7-8 to TRBJ1-5; D is undetermined. V lost 1 base, J lost 1 base, and 17 bases lay in between. CDR3 length equals 18 residues. From germline, CDR1 is SGHVS and CDR2 FQNEAQ. The CDR3 protein is CASSLGSGALGSNQPQHF. For the CDR3, the DNA is TGTGCCAGCAGCTTAGGATCAGGAGCTTTAGGGAGCAATCAGCCCCAGCATTTT.

This clonotype has a handful of counts. The germline gene is not matched at one end of the junction; a read error may be the cause. V and J are TRBV7-8 and TRBJ1-1; no firm D call. This CDR3 is 12 amino acids long. Germline assignment: CDR1 SGHVS and CDR2 FQNEAQ. For the CDR3, the DNA is TGTGCCAGCAGCCTCACACCGTTTGAAGCCTTCTTT. As protein: CASSLTPFEAFF. Using reference TRBV7-8 and TRBJ1-1 for the parts outside the CDR3, the full variable domain is GAGVSQSPRYKVAKRGQDVALRCDPISGHVSLFWYQQALGQGPEFLTYFQNEAQLDKSGLPSDRFFAERPEGSVSTLKIQRTQQEDSAVYLCASSLTPFEAFFGQGTRLTVV.

The chain combines TRBV7-2 with TRBJ2-1; D is possibly TRBD2 (6 bases). The J call may not be correct, given that the DNA end is closer to TRBJ2-7. This CDR3 is 15 amino acids long. Per germline, CDR1 SGHTA and CDR2 FQGNSA. The CDR3 region has the DNA TGTGCCAGCAGCTCGGCAGGACTATTCTCCTACGAGCAGTACTTC. It specifies CASSSAGLFSYEQYF.

This clonotype was detected ten times or more. V gene TRBV12-3 or TRBV12-4 combines with J gene TRBJ1-4; 7 bases are shared with TRBD1. CDR3 size: 15 residues. V trimming: 1 base; J trimming: 3 bases; junction bases outside the gene matches: 2. This chain's CDR3 is CASSLDRGPNEKLFF. The CDR3 DNA reads as TGTGCCAGCAGTTTAGACAGGGGTCCTAATGAAAAACTGTTTTTT.

This clonotype was detected a few times. The J gene is TRBJ1-3, the V gene TRBV7-2, with unresolved D. The length of the CDR3 is 15 residues. The germline CDR1 and CDR2 sequences are SGHTA and FQGNSA. Between the trimmed V and J ends, which lost 0 bases and 5 bases, there was a span of 11 bases. CDR3 region: CASSLAASLRNTIYF. As DNA, the CDR3 is TGTGCCAGCAGCTTAGCGGCGTCCCTAAGAAACACCATATATTTT.

The chain uses TRBV3-1 and TRBJ2-7, with a weak D call TRBD2 (6 bases). Germline CDR1 and CDR2: LGHDT and YNNKEL (reference sequence). Trimming cost V 3 bases and J 4 bases, with 10 bases left between them. The CDR3 is 13 amino acids. Here the CDR3 DNA reads TGTGCCAGCAGCCAGTACAGCGGGTACGAGCAGTACTTC. Its protein product is CASSQYSGYEQYF.

This chain joins TRBV6-1 and TRBJ2-7; 7 nucleotides match TRBD2. The CDR3 is 15 residues long. From germline, CDR1 is MNHNS and CDR2 SASEGT. The V and J ends lost 7 bases and 0 bases, in that order; junction bases with no gene match: 9. CDR3 nucleotides: TGTGCCAGCACTCAGAGGCTAGCGGCCTCCTACGAGCAGTACTTC. The encoded protein is CASTQRLAASYEQYF.

J is TRBJ1-1 and V is TRBV29-1; D perhaps matches TRBD1 (5 bases). The V gene lost 4 bases and the J gene lost 4 bases, with 13 bases spanning the gap. Germline assignment: CDR1 SQVTM and CDR2 ANQGSEA. The CDR3 covers 13 residues. Here the CDR3 DNA reads TGCAGCGTTGTGTGGGGGTCGGGCACTGAAGCTTTCTTT. Translation: CSVVWGSGTEAFF. The variable domain in full, completed from reference TRBV29-1 and TRBJ1-1, reads SAVISQKPSRDICQRGTSLTIQCQVDSQVTMMFWYRQQPGQSLTLIATANQGSEATYESGFVIDKFPISRPNLTFSTLTVSNMSPEDSSIYLCSVVWGSGTEAFFGQGTRLTVV.

This clonotype was observed a few times. The genes are TRBV14 and TRBJ1-2; 7 nucleotides agree with TRBD1. CDR1 is SGHDN, CDR2 FVKESK, per germline. The CDR3 has 16 residues. Trimming at V came to 4 bases and at J to 6 bases, leaving 14 bases not matched to a gene. For the CDR3, the DNA is TGTGCCAGCAGCCCGGGACAGCTCCTAATGTCCCATGGCTACACCTTC. Translating it yields CASSPGQLLMSHGYTF.

The CDR3 DNA follows: TGCGCCAGCAGCCAAGTTGGTAGCGGGAGTTCGAGGGAGACCCAGTACTTC. Encoded protein: CASSQVGSGSSRETQYF. The V gene is TRBV4-3, the J gene TRBJ2-5; 9 bases agree with TRBD2. CDR3 length: 17 amino acids. Trimming at V came to 1 base and at J to 5 bases, leaving 11 bases not matched to a gene. The V gene's germline CDR1 is LGHNA and CDR2 YSLEER.

J is TRBJ2-5 and V is TRBV28, with D possibly matching TRBD1 (5 bases). The CDR3 contains 14 residues. The V end was cut by 3 bases, the J end by 1 base, with 9 bases between. CDR1 MDHEN and CDR2 SYDVKM come from the germline V gene. The DNA of the CDR3 is TGTGCCAGCAGTTTCCGGCAGGGCCAAGAGACCCAGTACTTC. Its translation is CASSFRQGQETQYF.

This clonotype was seen only a few times. DNA for the CDR3: TGTGCCAGCCCCAGGCCCTTCTATAACTATGGCTACACCTTC. Translating it yields CASPRPFYNYGYTF. The rearrangement links TRBV7-9 to TRBJ1-2, with D unclear. Germline CDR1 reads SEHNR; CDR2 reads FQNEAQ (reference sequence). V was shortened by 8 bases and J by 1 base, with 14 bases between the two germline ends. This CDR3 region has 14 residues. The entire variable domain, with the rest obtained from reference TRBV7-9 and TRBJ1-2, is as follows: DTGVSQNPRHKITKRGQNVTFRCDPISEHNRLYWYRQTLGQGPEFLTYFQNEAQLEKSRLLSDRFSAERPKGSFSTLEIQRTEQGDSAMYLCASPRPFYNYGYTFGSGTRLTVV.

V and J are TRBV12-5 and TRBJ1-2; unclear D gene. CDR1 LGHNT and CDR2 FRNRAP come from the germline V gene. With 3 bases removed from V and 5 bases from J, the gap between germline ends came to 10 bases. CDR3 length equals 13 residues. The CDR3 reads CASGFAGRYGYTF. DNA of the CDR3: TGTGCTAGTGGTTTTGCAGGAAGATATGGCTACACCTTC.

The chain recombines TRBV10-3 with TRBJ2-1; D is ambiguous. With 2 bases removed from V and 9 bases from J, the gap between germline ends came to 17 bases. In germline, CDR1 is ENHRY, CDR2 SYGVKD. The CDR3 totals 15 residues. DNA for the CDR3: TGTGCCATCAGTGAGGGTCCGAACACCCTTACTGAGCAGTTCTTC. Translation: CAISEGPNTLTEQFF.

This rearrangement joins TRBV7-2 to TRBJ1-4; TRBD1 agrees at 8 bases. Trimming took 2 bases from V and 0 from J; bases not matched to a gene: 11. This CDR3 is built from 19 residues. From germline, CDR1 is SGHTA and CDR2 FQGNSA. CDR3 nucleotides: TGTGCCAGCAGCTTACAGGGGGCTGAGGAGGTTGCAACTAATGAAAAACTGTTTTTT. Translating it yields CASSLQGAEEVATNEKLFF.

This clonotype came up a few times. The junction and the germline gene differ at one end; a read error may be behind it. The chain has TRBV5-1 and TRBJ2-1, with D perhaps being TRBD1 or TRBD2 (6 bases each). The CDR3 totals 13 residues. Germline V gene lookup returns CDR1 SGHRS and CDR2 YFSETQ. The CDR3 spells CASSLGGDNEQFF. DNA of the CDR3: TGTGCCAGCAGTTTGGGGGGCGACAATGAGCAGTTCTTC. Full variable domain (remainder filled in from reference TRBV5-1 and TRBJ2-1): KAGVTQTPRYLIKTRGQQVTLSCSPISGHRSVSWYQQTPGQGLQFLFEYFSETQRNKGNFPGRFSGRQFSNSRSEMNVSTLELGDSALYLCASSLGGDNEQFFGPGTRLTVL.

The chain links TRBV4-3 to TRBJ2-3, with D uncertain. Germline assignment: CDR1 LGHNA and CDR2 YSLEER. Trimming removed 1 base from V and 6 bases from J, with 14 bases in between. CDR3 length: 15 residues. CDR3 sequence reads: CASSQAHASRDTQYF. CDR3 in DNA: TGCGCCAGCAGCCAAGCTCATGCCTCCCGCGATACGCAGTATTTT.

The chain combines TRBV20-1 with TRBJ2-7; D may be TRBD1 or TRBD2 (6 bases each). V shed 3 bases and J shed 1 base, with 13 bases lying between them. Germline CDR1 is DFQATT and CDR2 is SNEGSKA (reference sequence). This CDR3 is 14 amino acids long. The CDR3 DNA follows: TGCAGTGCTAGGGGGGGCCCCTTGTCCTACGAGCAGTACTTC. This sequence encodes CSARGGPLSYEQYF.

The chain joins TRBV7-9 to TRBJ1-2; D is perhaps TRBD1 (5 bases). Germline assignment: CDR1 SEHNR and CDR2 FQNEAQ (reference sequence). With 7 bases removed from V and 0 bases from J, the gap between germline ends came to 18 bases. The length of the CDR3 is 16 residues. The CDR3 protein is CASTPSQTAANYGYTF. The CDR3, as DNA: TGTGCCAGCACCCCATCCCAGACAGCGGCTAACTATGGCTACACCTTC.